What follows are 30 T cell receptor beta chains derived from one specimen sequenced in a study of blood T cell repertoires in COVID-19. Produced via immunoSEQ multiplex PCR; TCRdb's table is partial and in-frame only. The table records more than 150,000 clones, around 79% of them present only once. The sequenced sample was peripheral blood. The receptors originated from a man in his 60s with active or convalescent COVID-19.

The V call is TRBV27, the J call TRBJ2-2; weak D call: TRBD1 (5 bases). V lost 3 bases and J lost 4, with 12 bases in between. The CDR3 length is 15 residues. Germline values: CDR1 MNHEY, CDR2 SMNVEV (reference sequence). The CDR3 sequence is CASSFQGRLTGELFF. The CDR3 nucleotides read TGTGCCAGCAGTTTTCAGGGAAGGCTCACCGGGGAGCTGTTTTTT.

The chain employs TRBV3-1 (or the pseudogene TRBV3-2) and TRBJ2-5; TRBD2 matches at 13 bases. The CDR3 has 20 residues. V shed 4 bases and J 1 base; nucleotides not matched to a gene: 15. Germline CDR1 LGHDT, CDR2 YNNKEL (reference sequence). DNA for the CDR3: TGTGCCAGCAGCCCTGGACTAGCGGGAGAGTCGACTGGGGGCCAAGAGACCCAGTACTTC. Translation gives CASSPGLAGESTGGQETQYF.

The V and J genes are TRBV19 and TRBJ2-7; D perhaps matches TRBD1 (5 bases). Germline assignment: CDR1 LNHDA and CDR2 SQIVND (reference sequence). Trimming shortened V by 5 bases and J by 3 bases, and 14 bases separated the two germline ends. This CDR3 spans 14 amino acids. CDR3 region: CASSPTTVGYEQYF. The CDR3 nucleotides are TGTGCCAGTAGTCCGACGACAGTGGGCTACGAGCAGTACTTC.

This clone was seen only a few times. The V gene is TRBV7-3, the J gene TRBJ2-6; D might be TRBD2 (5 bases). Germline V lookup: CDR1 SGHTA, CDR2 FQGTGA. The length of the CDR3 is 18 residues. V lost 0 bases to trimming and J lost 2 bases, with 14 bases between them. The DNA for the CDR3 is TGTGCCAGCAGCTTAACCCCCTCGGGATCCACTGGGGCCAACGTCCTGACTTTC. This codes for CASSLTPSGSTGANVLTF.

The rearrangement links TRBV19 to TRBJ1-5; 9 bases fit TRBD1. The CDR3 is 15 amino acids. J was trimmed by 7 bases and V by 5 bases; bases with no gene match: 9. The germline CDR1 and CDR2 sequences are LNHDA and SQIVND (reference sequence). CDR3 DNA: TGTGCCAGTAGTCCCCAACAGGGGGCTGGCCAGCCCCAGCATTTT. It specifies CASSPQQGAGQPQHF.

This chain uses TRBV5-1 with TRBJ2-7; the D gene is possibly TRBD1 (7 bases). This CDR3 is built from 19 residues. V lost 1 base and J lost 0, with 23 bases in between. Germline lookup yields CDR1 SGHRS and CDR2 YFSETQ. CDR3 nucleotide sequence: TGCGCCAGCAGCTTGTTAGGTTACAGGCCGGGGGACAGCTCCTACGAGCAGTACTTC. Translation: CASSLLGYRPGDSSYEQYF.

The V gene is TRBV25-1, the J gene TRBJ1-6; D gene ambiguous. The V gene's germline CDR1 is MGHDK and CDR2 SYGVNS. Trimming cost V 5 bases and J 10 bases, with 12 bases left between them. The CDR3 length is 13 residues. The CDR3 reads CASSPAGNSPLHF. In DNA, the CDR3 is TGTGCCAGCAGTCCGGCGGGGAACTCACCCCTCCACTTT.

The genes are TRBV7-3 and TRBJ2-7; weak D call: TRBD2 (6 bases). The CDR3 extends over 15 amino acids. Trimming pared 5 bases from V and 1 base from J, leaving 15 bases between. Germline V gene lookup returns CDR1 SGHTA and CDR2 FQGTGA. The CDR3 reads CASSPAGGGSYEQYF. CDR3 nucleotides: TGTGCCAGCAGCCCCGCTGGCGGAGGGTCCTACGAGCAGTACTTC.

CDR3 amino acids: CASSYGQGRGSYEQYF. CDR3 bases: TGTGCCAGCAGTTACGGCCAGGGTCGAGGCTCCTACGAGCAGTACTTC. The chain combines TRBV6-2 or TRBV6-3 with TRBJ2-7, with a weak D call TRBD1 (5 bases). CDR3 length: 16 residues. The V end lost 2 bases, the J end lost 0 bases, and 14 bases lay between the germline ends. Per germline, CDR1 MNHEY and CDR2 SVGEGT.

The V gene is TRBV5-1, the J gene TRBJ2-5, with 7 positions matching TRBD1. The V gene's germline CDR1 is SGHRS and CDR2 YFSETQ. The CDR3 sequence is 16 residues long. Trimming cost V 3 bases and J 1 base; bases outside gene matches: 9. CDR3 residues: CASSSEPGQSQETQYF. The CDR3 DNA sequence: TGCGCCAGCAGCTCAGAACCGGGACAGAGCCAAGAGACCCAGTACTTC.

The V gene is TRBV24-1, the J gene TRBJ1-5; a weak D match, TRBD1 (5 bases). Trimming removed 4 bases from V and 5 bases from J, with 17 bases in between. CDR1 is KGHDR and CDR2 is SFDVKD in the germline V gene. The length of the CDR3 is 16 residues. Written as DNA, the CDR3 is TGTGCCACCAGTGACTCCGCGGCCAGGGATTATCAGCCCCAGCATTTT. This translates into CATSDSAARDYQPQHF.

The gene calls are TRBV5-1 and TRBJ2-2; 8 bases are a match to TRBD1. Trimming at V came to 4 bases and at J to 7 bases, leaving 9 bases not matched to a gene. Germline values: CDR1 SGHRS, CDR2 YFSETQ. The CDR3 is 15 amino acids. Here the CDR3 reads CASSGPGQVNGELFF. The DNA for the CDR3 is TGCGCCAGCAGCGGCCCGGGACAGGTTAACGGGGAGCTGTTTTTT. Full variable domain (remainder filled in from reference TRBV5-1 and TRBJ2-2): KAGVTQTPRYLIKTRGQQVTLSCSPISGHRSVSWYQQTPGQGLQFLFEYFSETQRNKGNFPGRFSGRQFSNSRSEMNVSTLELGDSALYLCASSGPGQVNGELFFGEGSRLTVL.

The chain combines TRBV5-1 with TRBJ2-5; no reliable D call. V was trimmed by 0 bases and J by 0 bases, leaving 9 bases between them. This CDR3 has 15 residues. Germline lookup yields CDR1 SGHRS and CDR2 YFSETQ. The CDR3 DNA follows: TGCGCCAGCAGCTTGGACAGCCTGTACCAAGAGACCCAGTACTTC. It specifies CASSLDSLYQETQYF.

This clone was detected ten times or more. This chain uses TRBV29-1 with TRBJ1-1; 10 positions match TRBD1. This CDR3 is 15 amino acids long. V trimming: 7 bases; J trimming: 10 bases; junction bases outside the gene matches: 18. Germline V gene sequence: CDR1 SQVTM, CDR2 ANQGSEA. The CDR3 is CSADGRQGAGALAFF. The CDR3 DNA sequence: TGCAGCGCCGACGGAAGACAGGGGGCGGGTGCATTAGCTTTCTTT.

This sequence joins TRBV11-3 and TRBJ1-1; TRBD1 might be the D (6 bases). This CDR3 is built from 13 residues. Germline lookup yields CDR1 SGHNT and CDR2 YENEEA. Trimming removed 3 bases from V and 4 bases from J, with 9 bases in between. The CDR3 DNA is TGTGCCAGCAGCTTCGCCAGGGGCACTGAAGCTTTCTTT. Translated, it gives CASSFARGTEAFF.

Notes on this clone: The sample has other DNA sequences that encode this CDR3 too. This chain joins TRBV9 and TRBJ1-1; D unclear. V lost 0 bases to trimming and J lost 0 bases, with 3 bases between them. In germline, CDR1 is SGDLS, CDR2 YYNGEE. The CDR3 totals 13 residues. CDR3 bases: TGTGCCAGCAGCGTAGCAGTGAACACTGAAGCTTTCTTT. Translated: CASSVAVNTEAFF.

This chain joins TRBV19 and TRBJ1-4; D gene ambiguous. Germline V gene lookup returns CDR1 LNHDA and CDR2 SQIVND (reference sequence). Trimming removed 9 bases at V and 8 bases at J, with 13 bases between. There are 12 residues in the CDR3. The CDR3 region is CASSEREEKLFF. CDR3 sequence (DNA): TGTGCCAGCTCCGAGAGGGAGGAAAAACTGTTTTTT. The complete variable domain, with remaining parts taken from reference TRBV19 and TRBJ1-4, reads DGGITQSPKYLFRKEGQNVTLSCEQNLNHDAMYWYRQDPGQGLRLIYYSQIVNDFQKGDIAEGYSVSREKKESFPLTVTSAQKNPTAFYLCASSEREEKLFFGSGTQLSVL.

The chain has TRBV7-6 and TRBJ2-2; TRBD2 is a possible D gene (6 bases). V lost 4 bases to trimming and J lost 5 bases, with 11 bases between them. The CDR3 has 14 residues. CDR1 is SGHVS and CDR2 is FNYEAQ in the germline V gene. The CDR3: CASSSVAGTGELFF. The CDR3 DNA sequence: TGTGCCAGCAGCTCCGTGGCGGGGACCGGGGAGCTGTTTTTT.

The CDR3, as DNA: TGTGCCAGCAGTTTAGCGGGAGGTGCCTACGAGCAGTACTTC. Encoded protein: CASSLAGGAYEQYF. The genes are TRBV27 and TRBJ2-7; 8 bases map to TRBD2. The CDR3 spans 14 residues. CDR1 is MNHEY, CDR2 SMNVEV, per germline (reference sequence). The ends lost 2 bases at V and 2 bases at J; junction bases unmatched: 2.

This clone was seen only once. The chain links TRBV29-1 to TRBJ2-3, with D maybe TRBD2 (6 bases). The CDR3 spans 12 residues. Germline assignment: CDR1 SQVTM and CDR2 ANQGSEA. The CDR3 region has the DNA TGCAGGGGCGGGGAGCCCACAGATACGCAGTATTTT. As protein: CRGGEPTDTQYF.

The chain carries TRBV5-1 and TRBJ2-1; D uncertain. Per the germline V gene, CDR1 is SGHRS and CDR2 is YFSETQ. Trimming removed 3 bases at V and 0 bases at J, with 13 bases between. This CDR3 region has 16 residues. The CDR3 sequence: CASSSYEFSSYNEQFF. In DNA, the CDR3 is TGCGCCAGCAGCTCCTATGAATTTAGCTCCTACAATGAGCAGTTCTTC.

The chain is built from TRBV24-1 and TRBJ2-3; unclear D gene. Germline CDR1 and CDR2: KGHDR and SFDVKD. V dropped 2 bases and J dropped 3 bases, with 2 bases sitting between them. This CDR3 has 12 amino acids. DNA of the CDR3: TGTGCCACCAGTGATTCTACAGATACGCAGTATTTT. Its translation is CATSDSTDTQYF.

V gene TRBV10-3 combines with J gene TRBJ1-1, with 7 bases fitting TRBD1. CDR1 is ENHRY and CDR2 is SYGVKD in the germline V gene. V lost 11 bases, J lost 2 bases, and 5 bases stayed unmatched. The CDR3 runs to 12 residues. CDR3 protein: CAARTGNTEAFF. Written as DNA, the CDR3 is TGTGCCGCTAGGACAGGCAACACTGAAGCTTTCTTT.

This chain connects TRBV5-1 to TRBJ1-2, with D possibly matching TRBD1 (6 bases). The CDR3 totals 14 residues. Germline assignment: CDR1 SGHRS and CDR2 YFSETQ. V gave up 3 bases and J gave up 8 bases, with 17 bases separating them. The CDR3 spells CASSWGDSGVGYTF. The CDR3 nucleotides are TGCGCCAGCAGCTGGGGAGATTCAGGGGTCGGCTACACCTTC.

This clone was seen ten or more times. The gene calls are TRBV27 and TRBJ1-1; D not resolved. Germline V gene sequence: CDR1 MNHEY, CDR2 SMNVEV (reference sequence). The CDR3 covers 18 residues. Trimming stripped 5 bases from V and 1 base from J, with 23 bases between. CDR3 protein: CASSPIIPGSAGNTEAFF. The CDR3 DNA reads TGTGCCAGCAGTCCGATCATCCCGGGATCCGCAGGGAACACTGAAGCTTTCTTT.

V gene TRBV6-5 combines with J gene TRBJ2-1; TRBD2 matches 13 bases. There are 13 residues in the CDR3. Trimming at V came to 10 bases and at J to 5 bases, leaving 2 bases not matched to a gene. Germline V gene sequence: CDR1 MNHEY, CDR2 SVGAGI. CDR3 residues: CATGLAGDNEQFF. In nucleotides, the CDR3 is TGTGCCACCGGACTAGCGGGAGACAATGAGCAGTTCTTC.

The chain links TRBV5-1 to TRBJ1-3; D perhaps matches TRBD1 (5 bases). V gave up 4 bases and J gave up 7 bases, with 21 bases separating them. Looked up from germline, CDR1 is SGHRS and CDR2 is YFSETQ. There are 16 residues in the CDR3. CDR3 DNA: TGCGCCAGCAGCCCACCGGGGGACGCCGGAGTGAACACCATATATTTT. Its translation is CASSPPGDAGVNTIYF.

This clone was seen just once. The chain employs TRBV12-3 or TRBV12-4 and TRBJ2-1, with 9 bases identical to TRBD1. Germline trimming cut 7 bases from V and 10 bases from J; bases unmatched to any gene: 8. The CDR3 runs to 13 residues. The chain's CDR3 is CASNQQGAGEQFF. CDR3 DNA sequence: TGTGCCAGCAACCAACAGGGGGCTGGGGAGCAGTTCTTC.

J is TRBJ2-7 and V is TRBV5-1; 8 nucleotides align to TRBD1. After removal of 1 base from V and 5 bases from J, the junction contained 2 bases not matched to a gene. This CDR3 is built from 13 residues. CDR1 is SGHRS, CDR2 YFSETQ, per germline. The CDR3 DNA reads as TGCGCCAGCAGCTTGCCAGGGGGCCACGAGCAGTACTTC. It encodes CASSLPGGHEQYF.

This sequence joins TRBV7-8 and TRBJ2-1; D may be TRBD2 (6 bases). From germline, CDR1 is SGHVS and CDR2 FQNEAQ. V was pared by 1 base and J by 6 bases, with 10 bases between. The CDR3 consists of 14 residues. Written as DNA, the CDR3 is TGTGCCAGCAGCTTAGACGGGAGAAGCAATGAGCAGTTCTTC. Translating gives CASSLDGRSNEQFF.